This T cell receptor beta chain was documented in a study of T cell responses to AZD1222 COVID-19 vaccine. The study, taken as a whole, reports: Along spike, vaccine-associated CD4 TCRs were found throughout, with dominance at 160-218 and 743-854. Every sample of the repertoires postdated the peak T cell response.

Germline values: CDR1 PRHDT, CDR2 FYEKMQ (reference sequence). V lost 5 bases to trimming and J lost 6 bases; unmatched junction nucleotides: 7. The CDR3 sequence is 16 residues long. Sequencing used immunoSEQ multiplex PCR; TCRdb keeps in-frame clones, though not all of them. Of more than 110,000 clones in the sample, 90% were seen once. Details on this clone: What it recognizes is unknown.

The chain links TRBV13 to TRBJ2-1; 13 nucleotides line up with TRBD2. This sequence originates from an adult in good health. Specimen: peripheral blood, collected on day 0 of AZD1222 vaccination. This CDR3 reads CASSPGLAGAPNEQFF. CDR3 coding DNA: TGTGCCAGCAGCCCTGGACTAGCGGGAGCCCCCAATGAGCAGTTCTTC.